A selection of T cell receptor beta chains follows, all from one sample in a study of blood T cell repertoires in COVID-19. Method: immunoSEQ multiplex PCR; TCRdb's copy keeps in-frame clones and lacks some. The sample includes about 410,000 clones, 90% seen only once; the top ten take more than 0.55%. The sample consisted of PBMCs or T cells enriched from blood (not recorded which). The receptor set was obtained from a young man who had recovered from COVID-19. Both conserved end residues are part of each CDR3. Fields, in order: CDR3 DNA, CDR3 protein, clone size, J gene, D gene, V gene. A D gene is named only where the DNA matches it firmly. The size field is filled for only some rows; it gives once, few, many or a size class.

CDR3nt: TGTGCCTGGAACAGGGGGCGGGTTGAAAAACTGTTTTTT
CDR3aa: CAWNRGRVEKLFF
abundance: -
j_gene: TRBJ1-4
d_gene: TRBD1
v_gene: TRBV30

CDR3nt: TGTGCCAGCTCTATGGGCAGGAACACTGAAGCTTTCTTT
CDR3aa: CASSMGRNTEAFF
abundance: -
j_gene: TRBJ1-1
d_gene: -
v_gene: TRBV6-5

CDR3nt: TGCAGCGTTGGAATCCGGGGTGATCAGCCCCAGCATTTT
CDR3aa: CSVGIRGDQPQHF
abundance: -
j_gene: TRBJ1-5
d_gene: -
v_gene: TRBV29-1

CDR3nt: TGTGCCAGCAGCCGACCCGGGACAGGAAGGTTCTTC
CDR3aa: CASSRPGTGRFF
abundance: -
j_gene: TRBJ2-1
d_gene: TRBD1
v_gene: TRBV3-1/TRBV3-2

CDR3nt: TGTGCCAGCAGTTTGGAGGGACGCAACTATGGCTACACCTTC
CDR3aa: CASSLEGRNYGYTF
abundance: few
j_gene: TRBJ1-2
d_gene: -
v_gene: TRBV27

CDR3nt: TGTGCCAGCAGCTTTGGACAGGTCATTCGTAACTATGGCTACACCTTC
CDR3aa: CASSFGQVIRNYGYTF
abundance: -
j_gene: TRBJ1-2
d_gene: TRBD1
v_gene: TRBV5-8

CDR3nt: TGCGCCAGCAAATTGTACGGGTCCGGTCCACCCCTCCACTTT
CDR3aa: CASKLYGSGPPLHF
abundance: -
j_gene: TRBJ1-6
d_gene: -
v_gene: TRBV5-1

CDR3nt: TGTGCCAGCAGCTCCGGACTAGCGGGAGCCCCAGAGACCCAGTACTTC
CDR3aa: CASSSGLAGAPETQYF
abundance: -
j_gene: TRBJ2-5
d_gene: TRBD2
v_gene: TRBV11-3

CDR3nt: TGTGCCAGCAGCTTAGGAGCCGGGACTAGCGGGTACACCGGGGAGCTGTTTTTT
CDR3aa: CASSLGAGTSGYTGELFF
abundance: -
j_gene: TRBJ2-2
d_gene: TRBD2
v_gene: TRBV7-6

CDR3nt: TGTGCCAGCAGCTTGTTATCTAGCGGGTTGTCTGAGCAGTTCTTC
CDR3aa: CASSLLSSGLSEQFF
abundance: -
j_gene: TRBJ2-1
d_gene: TRBD2
v_gene: TRBV7-9

CDR3nt: TGTGCCAGCAGTGAAATTGGACAAACTGAAGCTTTCTTT
CDR3aa: CASSEIGQTEAFF
abundance: -
j_gene: TRBJ1-1
d_gene: -
v_gene: TRBV2

CDR3nt: TGTGCCAGCAGCCGAGTGGAGCAGATGCGCTACACCTTC
CDR3aa: CASSRVEQMRYTF
abundance: -
j_gene: TRBJ1-2
d_gene: -
v_gene: TRBV7-9

CDR3nt: TGTGCCAGCACACCGCAGGGGGCGTCTAATGAAAAACTGTTTTTT
CDR3aa: CASTPQGASNEKLFF
abundance: few
j_gene: TRBJ1-4
d_gene: TRBD1
v_gene: TRBV2

CDR3nt: TGTGCCAGCGCGACTTGGAGGGTAGATCAGCCCCAGCATTTT
CDR3aa: CASATWRVDQPQHF
abundance: once
j_gene: TRBJ1-5
d_gene: -
v_gene: TRBV6-5

CDR3nt: TGTGCCAGCAGCTCGGACAGTATCACCATATATTTT
CDR3aa: CASSSDSITIYF
abundance: -
j_gene: TRBJ1-3
d_gene: -
v_gene: TRBV11-3

CDR3nt: TGTGCCAGCAGCTACTCCGTCACTGAAGCTTTCTTT
CDR3aa: CASSYSVTEAFF
abundance: -
j_gene: TRBJ1-1
d_gene: -
v_gene: TRBV11-2

CDR3nt: TGTGCCAGCAGCTTCGGCGACAGGAGCCTTATGGAAAAACTGTTTTTT
CDR3aa: CASSFGDRSLMEKLFF
abundance: -
j_gene: TRBJ1-4
d_gene: -
v_gene: TRBV5-8

CDR3nt: TGTGCCACCGCCCCTCCCTACGGGGAGCTGTTTTTT
CDR3aa: CATAPPYGELFF
abundance: once
j_gene: TRBJ2-2
d_gene: -
v_gene: TRBV24-1

CDR3nt: TGTGCCAGCAGCTTGGGACAGGGCGGAAACACCGGGGAGCTGTTTTTT
CDR3aa: CASSLGQGGNTGELFF
abundance: -
j_gene: TRBJ2-2
d_gene: TRBD1
v_gene: TRBV5-4

CDR3nt: TGCGCCAGCAGCCCGGCCCCGGGACAGGCTAATGAAAAACTGTTTTTT
CDR3aa: CASSPAPGQANEKLFF
abundance: -
j_gene: TRBJ1-4
d_gene: TRBD1
v_gene: TRBV5-1

CDR3nt: TGTGCCACGGGTACCGGGACAGGGGTTTATGGCTACACCTTC
CDR3aa: CATGTGTGVYGYTF
abundance: -
j_gene: TRBJ1-2
d_gene: TRBD1
v_gene: TRBV28

CDR3nt: TGTGCCAGCACACCAGGGTCATTTCAGCCCCAGCATTTT
CDR3aa: CASTPGSFQPQHF
abundance: once
j_gene: TRBJ1-5
d_gene: -
v_gene: TRBV12-3/TRBV12-4

CDR3nt: TGTGCCAGCCGATCCCGTGAGTGGGGGCCCTACAATGAGCAGTTCTTC
CDR3aa: CASRSREWGPYNEQFF
abundance: -
j_gene: TRBJ2-1
d_gene: -
v_gene: TRBV7-8

CDR3nt: TGTGCCAGCTCCCCTCCGGGGAATCAGCCCCAGCATTTT
CDR3aa: CASSPPGNQPQHF
abundance: -
j_gene: TRBJ1-5
d_gene: -
v_gene: TRBV6-5

CDR3nt: TGTGCCAGCAGCTTAGTACAGCCCCTGGACGAGCAGTACTTC
CDR3aa: CASSLVQPLDEQYF
abundance: -
j_gene: TRBJ2-7
d_gene: -
v_gene: TRBV7-2

CDR3nt: TGTGCCAGTAGTTACAGGGGCTCCTCAACTAATGAAAAACTGTTTTTT
CDR3aa: CASSYRGSSTNEKLFF
abundance: -
j_gene: TRBJ1-4
d_gene: TRBD1
v_gene: TRBV19

CDR3nt: TGTGCCAGCAGACCCCGACAGGGGGAGATGATAGGCTACACCTTC
CDR3aa: CASRPRQGEMIGYTF
abundance: -
j_gene: TRBJ1-2
d_gene: TRBD1
v_gene: TRBV6-5

CDR3nt: TGCGCCAGCCAAGGGACTACTGGAAACACCATATATTTT
CDR3aa: CASQGTTGNTIYF
abundance: few
j_gene: TRBJ1-3
d_gene: -
v_gene: TRBV5-1

CDR3nt: TGTGCCAGCAGCGGCGGACAGGACCTTAACTATGGCTACACCTTC
CDR3aa: CASSGGQDLNYGYTF
abundance: -
j_gene: TRBJ1-2
d_gene: TRBD1
v_gene: TRBV9

CDR3nt: TGTGCCAGCAGCCAAGATGCCAGGGATAGTGGCTACACCTTC
CDR3aa: CASSQDARDSGYTF
abundance: -
j_gene: TRBJ1-2
d_gene: -
v_gene: TRBV14

CDR3nt: TGCAGTGCTAGTCCCAGGGGGACCTACAATGAGCAGTTCTTC
CDR3aa: CSASPRGTYNEQFF
abundance: -
j_gene: TRBJ2-1
d_gene: TRBD1
v_gene: TRBV20-1

CDR3nt: TGTGCCAGCAGCTTAGCGGGGGGCGGTGGCTACACCTTC
CDR3aa: CASSLAGGGGYTF
abundance: -
j_gene: TRBJ1-2
d_gene: -
v_gene: TRBV11-2

CDR3nt: TGTGCCAGCAGCCAAGATGCAGGGGGCTTGAGGAATCAGCCCCAGCATTTT
CDR3aa: CASSQDAGGLRNQPQHF
abundance: few
j_gene: TRBJ1-5
d_gene: TRBD1
v_gene: TRBV3-1/TRBV3-2

CDR3nt: TGTGCCAGCAGCAGAGGACAGGGGGCCAACCAAGAGACCCAGTACTTC
CDR3aa: CASSRGQGANQETQYF
abundance: -
j_gene: TRBJ2-5
d_gene: TRBD1
v_gene: TRBV9

CDR3nt: TGCAGCGTTGAAGATCGTCCCGGGGAGCTGTTTTTT
CDR3aa: CSVEDRPGELFF
abundance: -
j_gene: TRBJ2-2
d_gene: -
v_gene: TRBV29-1

CDR3nt: TGCGCCAGCAGCTCAGGGACTAGCGGGATCTACGAGCAGTACTTC
CDR3aa: CASSSGTSGIYEQYF
abundance: -
j_gene: TRBJ2-7
d_gene: TRBD2
v_gene: TRBV5-1

CDR3nt: TGTGCCAGCAGTGGCTATGACGGGAACAATGAGCAGTTCTTC
CDR3aa: CASSGYDGNNEQFF
abundance: -
j_gene: TRBJ2-1
d_gene: -
v_gene: TRBV9

CDR3nt: TGCGCCAGCAGCTTGGCCGGCGGGTTCGGGGAGCAGTTCTTC
CDR3aa: CASSLAGGFGEQFF
abundance: -
j_gene: TRBJ2-1
d_gene: -
v_gene: TRBV5-1

CDR3nt: TGTGCCAGCACCAGGGGTAGCGGGAGCTCCTACAATGAGCAGTTCTTC
CDR3aa: CASTRGSGSSYNEQFF
abundance: -
j_gene: TRBJ2-1
d_gene: TRBD2
v_gene: TRBV3-1/TRBV3-2

CDR3nt: TGTGCCAGCAGTACTCCCGGGGCCAACGTCCTGACTTTC
CDR3aa: CASSTPGANVLTF
abundance: -
j_gene: TRBJ2-6
d_gene: -
v_gene: TRBV7-9

CDR3nt: TGTGCCAGCAGCCGAAAGCGGGAGTCTATCAATGAGCAGTTCTTC
CDR3aa: CASSRKRESINEQFF
abundance: -
j_gene: TRBJ2-1
d_gene: TRBD2
v_gene: TRBV6-5

CDR3nt: TGTGCCAGCAGGCAGGGGATAACCGGGGAGCTGTTTTTT
CDR3aa: CASRQGITGELFF
abundance: -
j_gene: TRBJ2-2
d_gene: -
v_gene: TRBV6-4

CDR3nt: TGTGCCAGCAGTGAACAATACCCTACAACAGGAGTCTATGGCTACACCTTC
CDR3aa: CASSEQYPTTGVYGYTF
abundance: -
j_gene: TRBJ1-2
d_gene: -
v_gene: TRBV25-1

CDR3nt: TGTGCCAGCAGCCAAGACCGGGACAGGGGGAACAATGAGCAGTTCTTC
CDR3aa: CASSQDRDRGNNEQFF
abundance: -
j_gene: TRBJ2-1
d_gene: TRBD1
v_gene: TRBV3-1/TRBV3-2

CDR3nt: TGTGCCAGCAGTTTATCGATCAGAGGAGACCGTTACAATGAGCAGTTCTTC
CDR3aa: CASSLSIRGDRYNEQFF
abundance: -
j_gene: TRBJ2-1
d_gene: -
v_gene: TRBV27

CDR3nt: TGCGCCAGCAGAAGCGGGACCAGCCCCCAAGAGACCCAGTACTTC
CDR3aa: CASRSGTSPQETQYF
abundance: -
j_gene: TRBJ2-5
d_gene: TRBD2
v_gene: TRBV10-2

CDR3nt: TGTGCCAGCAGTTTCGGATTGGACTGGGCAGTCGACGAGCAGTACTTC
CDR3aa: CASSFGLDWAVDEQYF
abundance: -
j_gene: TRBJ2-7
d_gene: -
v_gene: TRBV6-2/TRBV6-3

CDR3nt: TGTGCCAGCAGCTTCGATCCGGCGGTGAACACTGAAGCTTTCTTT
CDR3aa: CASSFDPAVNTEAFF
abundance: -
j_gene: TRBJ1-1
d_gene: -
v_gene: TRBV7-6

CDR3nt: TGTGCCAGCAGCGCCGGACTAGCGGGAAGGGAGACCCAGTACTTC
CDR3aa: CASSAGLAGRETQYF
abundance: -
j_gene: TRBJ2-5
d_gene: TRBD2
v_gene: TRBV28

CDR3nt: TGTGCCATCCCCGGGACTCTAGCCAAAAACATTCAGTACTTC
CDR3aa: CAIPGTLAKNIQYF
abundance: -
j_gene: TRBJ2-4
d_gene: -
v_gene: TRBV5-8

CDR3nt: TGTGCCAGCAGTCGAAGAGCGGGAGGGCCGGGAGAGACCCAGTACTTC
CDR3aa: CASSRRAGGPGETQYF
abundance: -
j_gene: TRBJ2-5
d_gene: TRBD2
v_gene: TRBV7-3